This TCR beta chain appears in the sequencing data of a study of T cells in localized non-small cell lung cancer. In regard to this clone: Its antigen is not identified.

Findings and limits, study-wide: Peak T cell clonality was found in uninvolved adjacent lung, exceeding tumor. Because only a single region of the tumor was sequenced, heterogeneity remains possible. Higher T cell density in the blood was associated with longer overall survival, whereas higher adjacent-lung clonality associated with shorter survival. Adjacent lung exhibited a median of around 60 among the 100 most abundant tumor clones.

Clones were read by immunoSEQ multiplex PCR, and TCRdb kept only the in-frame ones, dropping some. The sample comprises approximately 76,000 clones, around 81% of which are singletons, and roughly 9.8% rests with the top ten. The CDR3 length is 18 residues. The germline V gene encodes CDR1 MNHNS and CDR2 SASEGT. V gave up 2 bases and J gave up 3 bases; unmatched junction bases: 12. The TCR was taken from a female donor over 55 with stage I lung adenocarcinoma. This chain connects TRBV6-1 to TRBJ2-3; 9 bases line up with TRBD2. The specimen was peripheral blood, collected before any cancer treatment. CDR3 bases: TGTGCCAGCAGTGAATCGAGTGCGGGAGGGTTTGGGACAGATACGCAGTATTTT. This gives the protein CASSESSAGGFGTDTQYF.